The next 18 T cell receptor beta chains were all read from a single sample in a study of human T cells and chemical hapten exposure. Time point defined: pre-sensitization, week 0. Specified treatment: therapeutic diphenylcyclopropenone sensitization with weekly scalp DPC. TCRdb independently ran MiXCR on the RACE reads; one entry per CDR3 protein. The data show 80,000 to 100,000 distinct CDR3 sequences, nearly 10% seen once. Specimen: whole blood, collected in connection with sensitization to the hapten diphenylcyclopropenone (DPC). The receptors stem from a woman aged 40 to 49 with alopecia areata. Some clones in this sample may be carry-over from other donors' samples.

This clonotype has just a few counts. The CDR3 nucleotides read TGTGCCAGCAGCTTAGACCGTGATGAAAAACTGTTTTTT. It yields the protein CASSLDRDEKLFF. This chain links TRBV13 with TRBJ1-4, with D uncertain. This CDR3 region has 13 residues. V lost 1 base, J lost 6 bases, and 6 bases lay in between. Per germline, CDR1 PRHDT and CDR2 FYEKMQ (reference sequence).

This clonotype has at least ten counts. The chain carries TRBV5-1 and TRBJ2-1; 8 bases are a match to TRBD1. Unmatched junction bases numbered 9, after V lost 3 bases and J lost 7 bases. Germline CDR1 and CDR2: SGHRS and YFSETQ. The CDR3 consists of 15 residues. Written as DNA, the CDR3 is TGCGCCAGCAGCTGGACGACAGGGGTCGGGAATGAGCAGTTCTTC. Protein product: CASSWTTGVGNEQFF.

V and J are TRBV4-2 and TRBJ2-2; no reliable D call. CDR1 is LGHNA and CDR2 is YNFKEQ in the germline V gene. V lost 0 bases to trimming and J lost 0 bases, with 8 bases between them. CDR3 length: 16 amino acids. This chain's CDR3 is CASSQDLSSNTGELFF. The DNA for the CDR3 is TGTGCCAGCAGCCAAGATCTCAGCTCGAACACCGGGGAGCTGTTTTTT.

The V call is TRBV10-2, the J call TRBJ2-3; weak D call: TRBD2 (7 bases). CDR1 and CDR2 (germline): WSHSY, SAAADI. CDR3 length: 16 residues. Trimming stripped 5 bases from V and 6 bases from J, with 21 bases between. CDR3 DNA sequence: TGCGCCAGCAGTTCCCGCGGGGGCCCCGAAAGGGATACGCAGTATTTT. Translated: CASSSRGGPERDTQYF.

Regarding this clonotype: A much more abundant neighbour one base away suggests this may be a read error. This likely comes from a read error, as the CDR3 has no conserved phenylalanine or tryptophan at its end. The chain combines TRBV14 with TRBJ2-3; 7 bases align to TRBD1. V lost 4 bases to trimming and J lost 1 base; unmatched junction nucleotides: 8. CDR3 length: 16 amino acids. The germline CDR1 and CDR2 sequences are SGHDN and FVKESK. The chain's CDR3 is CASSPRQGFGTDTQYS. CDR3 DNA: TGTGCCAGCAGCCCACGACAGGGTTTTGGCACAGATACGCAGTATTCT.

The rearrangement joins TRBV23-1 to TRBJ1-1; D gene ambiguous. TRBV23-1 is an ORF for which the function is uncertain. V lost 0 bases and J lost 3, with 11 bases in between. The CDR3 totals 15 residues. The CDR3 coding sequence is TGCGCCAGCAGTCAATCTAAATGGGTTTACACTGAAGCTTTCTTT. This translates into CASSQSKWVYTEAFF.

This chain connects TRBV12-3 or TRBV12-4 to TRBJ2-5; a possible D gene is TRBD1 (6 bases). CDR3 length equals 13 residues. Trimming stripped 5 bases from V and 3 bases from J, with 10 bases between. CDR3: CASSPRGKETQYF. The CDR3 coding sequence is TGTGCCAGCAGTCCCAGGGGAAAAGAGACCCAGTACTTC.

This clonotype appeared many times. V and J are TRBV2 and TRBJ2-5; TRBD2 matches at 7 bases. CDR3 length: 11 residues. CDR1 and CDR2 (germline): SNHLY, FYNNEI. Unmatched junction bases numbered 1, after V lost 7 bases and J lost 5 bases. The CDR3 here is CASNGGETQYF. Here the CDR3 DNA reads TGTGCCAGCAACGGGGGGGAGACCCAGTACTTC.

Only a few counts were recorded for this clonotype. CDR3 sequence (DNA): TGTGCCAGCAGCCCACAGTTGAGAGGGGGGCCCCGCTATAGCAATCAGCCCCAGCATTTT. Translation gives CASSPQLRGGPRYSNQPQHF. This rearrangement joins TRBV7-7 to TRBJ1-5; TRBD1 might be the D (6 bases). The CDR3 covers 20 residues. V was clipped by 5 bases and J by 0 bases, with 26 bases between them. Per the germline V gene, CDR1 is SSHAT and CDR2 is FNYEAQ (reference sequence).

This chain joins TRBV6-5 and TRBJ1-2; 7 bases match TRBD1. In germline, CDR1 is MNHEY, CDR2 SVGAGI. The CDR3 loop spans 14 amino acids. Germline trimming cut 7 bases from V and 2 bases from J; bases unmatched to any gene: 7. Here the CDR3 reads CASTPQGGNYGYTF. The CDR3 bases are TGTGCCAGCACTCCCCAGGGGGGAAACTATGGCTACACCTTC.

V and J are TRBV20-1 and TRBJ2-2; D uncertain. The CDR3 runs 15 residues. V lost 0 bases, J lost 0 bases, and 8 bases lay in between. In germline, CDR1 is DFQATT, CDR2 SNEGSKA (reference sequence). Here the CDR3 DNA reads TGCAGTGCTAGAGATCCTTGGGCGAACACCGGGGAGCTGTTTTTT. Translated, it gives CSARDPWANTGELFF.

This clonotype was counted ten times or more. The rearrangement links TRBV24-1 to TRBJ1-2; 8 positions agree with TRBD1. This CDR3 is built from 14 residues. Germline V gene lookup returns CDR1 KGHDR and CDR2 SFDVKD. V lost 4 bases, J lost 4 bases, and 4 bases stayed unmatched. CDR3 loop: CATSETDRVYGYTF. The CDR3 bases are TGTGCCACCAGTGAGACGGACAGGGTCTATGGCTACACCTTC.

This clonotype turned up a few times. The chain recombines TRBV4-1 with TRBJ2-7; no reliable D call. The V end was cut by 4 bases, the J end by 3 bases, with 13 bases between. CDR1 is MGHRA and CDR2 is YSYEKL in the germline V gene. The CDR3 totals 14 residues. The CDR3 region is CASSPVQANYEQYF. In nucleotides, the CDR3 is TGCGCCAGCAGCCCGGTGCAGGCCAACTACGAGCAGTACTTC.

This clonotype was counted many times. The chain couples TRBV6-2 or TRBV6-3 to TRBJ1-2; 7 bases agree with TRBD1. The trim removed 6 bases at V and 1 base at J, leaving 8 bases unmatched. The CDR3 is 15 amino acids. CDR1 is MNHEY, CDR2 SVGEGT, per germline. The chain's CDR3 is CASSLGQSHNYGYTF. The CDR3 DNA sequence: TGTGCCAGCAGCTTGGGACAGAGTCATAACTATGGCTACACCTTC.

This clonotype was counted many times. This rearrangement joins TRBV3-1 to TRBJ2-7; D perhaps matches TRBD2 (6 bases). The ends were cut back, 1 base at V and 5 bases at J, with 12 bases in the middle. This CDR3 region has 14 residues. CDR1 and CDR2 from the germline V gene are LGHDT and YNNKEL (reference sequence). CDR3 in amino acids: CASSQASRGDEQYF. For the CDR3, the DNA is TGTGCCAGCAGCCAAGCATCGCGGGGAGACGAGCAGTACTTC.

This clonotype came up many times. The chain is built from TRBV4-1 and TRBJ1-1; D not certain. Trimming pared 1 base from V and 2 bases from J, leaving 8 bases between. The CDR3 covers 14 residues. CDR1 and CDR2 (germline): MGHRA, YSYEKL. The CDR3 reads CASSQGGYNTEAFF. CDR3 nucleotides: TGCGCCAGCAGCCAAGGTGGCTACAACACTGAAGCTTTCTTT.

The table lists this clonotype with a few counts. The V gene is TRBV4-3, the J gene TRBJ2-3; 9 bases fit TRBD2. The CDR3 runs to 14 residues. Germline CDR1 reads LGHNA; CDR2 reads YSLEER. V gave up 6 bases and J gave up 6 bases; unmatched junction bases: 7. In DNA form, the CDR3 reads TGCGCCAGCAGTGCGGGGGGGCCGATGGATACGCAGTATTTT. It encodes CASSAGGPMDTQYF.

This clonotype was counted between two and nine times. The rearrangement uses TRBV6-2 or TRBV6-3 and TRBJ2-3, with TRBD2 matching over 8 bases. Germline-derived CDR1 and CDR2 are MNHEY and SVGEGT. The CDR3 contains 16 residues. The V and J ends lost 6 bases and 2 bases, in that order; junction bases with no gene match: 10. The DNA of the CDR3 is TGTGCCAGCAGCCGACTAGCGCGGCCCTCCACAGATACGCAGTATTTT. This codes for CASSRLARPSTDTQYF.